This TCR beta chain was obtained from a study of circulating CD8 cells and anti-PD-1 response in melanoma. Turning to the study itself: Response groups: complete/partial responders versus stable/progressive non-responders.

V lost 1 base, J lost 4 bases, and 6 bases stayed unmatched. Germline loops: CDR1 SGHKS, CDR2 YYEKEE (reference sequence). CDR3 length: 16 amino acids. Live CD3+CD8+TCRalphabeta+ cells were sorted into four subsets by PD-1 and/or TIGIT. This clonotype counts as medium-sized. Using roughly 15 ng of total RNA, TCR libraries were made with the QIAseq Immune Repertoire TCR panel. TCRdb reanalysed the reads using MiXCR and keeps one entry per CDR3 protein. The table shows some 840 distinct CDR3 sequences, with roughly 11% occurring only once. This TCR came from a human donor with melanoma. The material sequenced was CD8+ T cells from PBMCs, taken at baseline or after one month of anti-PD-1 therapy (not recorded which). This chain connects TRBV5-5 to TRBJ2-3, with 10 bases lining up with TRBD2. In DNA, the CDR3 is TGTGCCAGCAGCTTGCAAGCGGGGGGGCGGTCAGATACGCAGTATTTT. It yields the protein CASSLQAGGRSDTQYF.